This T cell receptor (beta chain) was recovered during a study of PD-L1 blockade in urothelial cancer. Study details: Patients previously received 0 to 3 chemotherapy regimens. Across blood samples, T cells had a median count of around 140,000.

The time point denotes: peripheral blood 6 weeks after treatment start. TCRdb keeps only in-frame clones here, not all; method: immunoSEQ multiplex PCR. Of about 130,000 clones in the sample, approximately 85% were seen once. The CDR3 spans 15 residues. V lost 1 base and J lost 0, with 7 bases in between. Germline V lookup: CDR1 MNHNS, CDR2 SASEGT. The receptor was derived from a man aged 50 to 59 with urothelial cancer. V usage is TRBV6-1 and J usage is TRBJ1-3; D is undetermined. Sequences were derived from PBMCs, sampled around atezolizumab (anti-PD-L1) treatment. The CDR3 reads CASSEVPSSGNTIYF. The CDR3 region has the DNA TGTGCCAGCAGTGAAGTCCCCTCCTCTGGAAACACCATATATTTT.